This T cell receptor (beta chain) was sequenced during a study of blood T cell repertoires in COVID-19. Overall study context: COVID-19 samples collected from the United States, Italy and Spain covered acute and convalescent phases.

As processed by the authors: It was from reference gene primer amplification that nucleated cell counts were estimated. Generated by immunoSEQ multiplex PCR, the TCRdb table keeps only in-frame clones and is missing some. V and J calls and clone size follow that table, whereas D and trimming were derived from the DNA. The table lists some 350,000 clones, 80% to 90% of them singletons. Trimming cost V 2 bases and J 4 bases, with 14 bases left between them. CDR1 is KGHDR, CDR2 SFDVKD, per germline. This CDR3 is 15 amino acids long. This chain links TRBV24-1 with TRBJ2-7; tentatively, D is TRBD1 (5 bases). The material sequenced was PBMCs or T cells enriched from blood (not recorded which). The sequence derives from a man under 40 who had recovered from COVID-19. CDR3 sequence: CATSDSSQQAYEQYF. The CDR3 region has the DNA TGTGCCACCAGTGATTCCTCACAACAGGCGTACGAGCAGTACTTC.